The 5 T cell receptor beta chains given below trace back to one sample, sequenced in a study of blood T cell repertoires in COVID-19. TCRdb's table, derived via immunoSEQ multiplex PCR, lists solely in-frame clones and lacks some. The sample includes roughly 68,000 clones, roughly 82% of them seen just once. The sequenced sample was peripheral blood. These receptors all stem from a man at least 80 years old with active COVID-19.

The rearrangement joins TRBV7-9 to TRBJ1-5; no clear D. This CDR3 region has 13 residues. Germline V gene lookup returns CDR1 SEHNR and CDR2 FQNEAQ (reference sequence). Between the trimmed V and J ends, which lost 2 bases and 5 bases, there was a span of 7 bases. The CDR3 coding sequence is TGTGCCAGCAGCTTACAACTAGATCAGCCCCAGCATTTT. It is translated as CASSLQLDQPQHF. Supplemented by reference TRBV7-9 and TRBJ1-5, the full variable domain reads DTGVSQNPRHKITKRGQNVTFRCDPISEHNRLYWYRQTLGQGPEFLTYFQNEAQLEKSRLLSDRFSAERPKGSFSTLEIQRTEQGDSAMYLCASSLQLDQPQHFGDGTRLSIL.

The CDR3 DNA is TGTGCCAGCAGCCAAGATCTCCCCCCCGTGTCCTACGAGCAGTACTTC. As protein: CASSQDLPPVSYEQYF. The chain has TRBV4-2 and TRBJ2-7, with D hard to call. V dropped 0 bases and J dropped 1 base, with 13 bases sitting between them. This CDR3 is 16 amino acids long. Germline V CDR1 and CDR2: LGHNA, YNFKEQ.

V gene TRBV5-1 combines with J gene TRBJ2-7; 9 nucleotides agree with TRBD1. CDR3 length equals 17 residues. Germline V gene data show CDR1 as SGHRS and CDR2 as YFSETQ. The junction had 10 bases not matched to a gene; V was cut back by 0 bases and J by 3 bases. CDR3 loop: CASSLAPPGTGIYEQYF. CDR3 sequence (DNA): TGCGCCAGCAGCTTGGCTCCCCCCGGGACAGGGATCTACGAGCAGTACTTC. Full variable domain (outside the CDR3, taken from reference TRBV5-1 and TRBJ2-7): KAGVTQTPRYLIKTRGQQVTLSCSPISGHRSVSWYQQTPGQGLQFLFEYFSETQRNKGNFPGRFSGRQFSNSRSEMNVSTLELGDSALYLCASSLAPPGTGIYEQYFGPGTRLTVT.

The chain couples TRBV7-8 to TRBJ1-2; D unclear. The length of the CDR3 is 14 residues. The germline gives CDR1 SGHVS, CDR2 FQNEAQ. V was clipped by 1 base and J by 6 bases, with 12 bases between them. Here the CDR3 reads CASSLDGIDNGYTF. The CDR3 nucleotides are TGTGCCAGCAGCTTAGACGGGATCGACAATGGCTACACCTTC.

This chain links TRBV7-2 with TRBJ2-2; no clear D gene. The germline V gene encodes CDR1 SGHTA and CDR2 FQGNSA. Deletions cut 4 bases from V and 4 bases from J, with 13 bases between. The CDR3 extends over 15 amino acids. Here the CDR3 reads CASSSAGFTTGELFF. The CDR3 DNA is TGTGCCAGCAGCTCGGCAGGCTTCACCACCGGGGAGCTGTTTTTT. The variable domain in full, with the rest retrieved from reference TRBV7-2 and TRBJ2-2, is GAGVSQSPSNKVTEKGKDVELRCDPISGHTALYWYRQSLGQGLEFLIYFQGNSAPDKSGLPSDRFSAERTGGSVSTLTIQRTQQEDSAVYLCASSSAGFTTGELFFGEGSRLTVL.